The 27 T cell receptor beta chains presented below share a single source sample, sequenced in a study of shared clonotypes between healthy human individuals. Measured with immunoSEQ multiplex PCR; TCRdb has only the in-frame clones, and not every one. The sample carries fewer than 1.6 million clones, approximately 98.5% recorded once. Sequenced input: naive CD4+ T cells sorted from blood. Stated subset: CD45RA+ positively selected. These receptors were obtained from a man aged 30 to 45 in good health.

Concerning this clone itself: The sample holds other DNA sequences that translate to the same CDR3. The chain uses TRBV6-5 and TRBJ1-5, with TRBD1 as a possible D gene (6 bases). Germline CDR1 reads MNHEY; CDR2 reads SVGAGI. The length of the CDR3 is 14 residues. The V and J ends lost 0 bases and 4 bases respectively, with 7 bases between them. The chain's CDR3 is CASSYSQGNQPQHF. The CDR3, as DNA: TGTGCCAGCAGTTACTCCCAGGGGAATCAGCCCCAGCATTTT.

This clone has just a few counts. CDR3 amino acids: CAAGSGSGTGELFF. CDR3 DNA sequence: TGTGCAGCAGGGTCCGGGAGTGGGACCGGGGAGCTGTTTTTT. The rearrangement joins TRBV6-4 to TRBJ2-2, with D perhaps TRBD2 (6 bases). The CDR3 covers 14 residues. Germline lookup yields CDR1 MRHNA and CDR2 SNTAGT.

The rearrangement uses TRBV28 and TRBJ1-5; D is undetermined. Germline CDR1 MDHEN, CDR2 SYDVKM. The V end lost 7 bases, the J end lost 5 bases, and 12 bases lay between the germline ends. This CDR3 comprises 13 residues. CDR3: CASTSPVDQPQHF. DNA for the CDR3: TGTGCCAGCACGTCGCCGGTTGATCAGCCCCAGCATTTT.

As to this clone: Other DNA sequences in the sample encode the same CDR3. The V call is TRBV5-1, the J call TRBJ2-3; 10 positions agree with TRBD2. V shed 4 bases, J shed 0 bases, and the junction held 2 bases outside the gene matches. The CDR3 has 15 residues. Germline values: CDR1 SGHRS, CDR2 YFSETQ. The CDR3 sequence: CASSLLAGSTDTQYF. Written as DNA, the CDR3 is TGCGCCAGCAGCCTACTAGCGGGAAGCACAGATACGCAGTATTTT. Variable domain in full (rest from reference TRBV5-1 and TRBJ2-3): KAGVTQTPRYLIKTRGQQVTLSCSPISGHRSVSWYQQTPGQGLQFLFEYFSETQRNKGNFPGRFSGRQFSNSRSEMNVSTLELGDSALYLCASSLLAGSTDTQYFGPGTRLTVL.

This chain joins TRBV11-2 and TRBJ2-2; D remains ambiguous. Germline CDR1 and CDR2: SGHAT and FQNNGV. This CDR3 comprises 16 residues. The ends were cut back, 7 bases at V and 1 base at J, with 16 bases in the middle. The CDR3 region is CASIPDLFLNTGELFF. The CDR3 nucleotides are TGTGCCAGCATTCCTGATCTTTTTTTGAACACCGGGGAGCTGTTTTTT.

V gene TRBV7-8 combines with J gene TRBJ2-3, with TRBD1 identical over 9 bases. The CDR3 is made up of 14 amino acids. Per the germline V gene, CDR1 is SGHVS and CDR2 is FQNEAQ. The V and J ends lost 5 bases and 3 bases, in that order; junction bases with no gene match: 3. The CDR3 sequence: CASSRTGATDTQYF. The CDR3 DNA is TGTGCCAGCAGCCGGACAGGGGCTACAGATACGCAGTATTTT.

J is TRBJ2-7 and V is TRBV19; 8 positions match TRBD1. The CDR3 is made up of 17 amino acids. Per germline, CDR1 LNHDA and CDR2 SQIVND (reference sequence). The V gene end was trimmed by 3 bases and the J gene end by 0 bases; junction bases not matched to a gene: 10. This chain's CDR3 is CASSISRTGHISYEQYF. CDR3 bases: TGTGCCAGTAGTATTTCCAGGACAGGGCACATCTCCTACGAGCAGTACTTC.

V usage is TRBV11-3 and J usage is TRBJ2-1; tentative D call: TRBD2 (6 bases). This CDR3 comprises 17 residues. Trimming pared 0 bases from V and 5 bases from J, leaving 17 bases between. Germline-derived CDR1 and CDR2 are SGHNT and YENEEA. CDR3 nucleotide sequence: TGTGCCAGCAGCTTAGATATTCGCGGGGCTGGGGACAATGAGCAGTTCTTC. As protein: CASSLDIRGAGDNEQFF.

This clone appeared a single time. The CDR3 DNA reads TGTGCCAGCAGGCATAGCGGCTCCAGCTCCTTTGGCTCCTACAATGAGCAGTTCTTC. It codes for CASRHSGSSSFGSYNEQFF. The rearrangement uses TRBV2 and TRBJ2-1; possible D gene TRBD2, 6 bases. Germline V gives CDR1 SNHLY, CDR2 FYNNEI. V lost 6 bases, J lost 0 bases, and 24 bases lay in between. The CDR3 covers 19 residues.

The chain links TRBV28 to TRBJ2-5; 9 bases map to TRBD2. Germline V lookup: CDR1 MDHEN, CDR2 SYDVKM. The CDR3 covers 14 residues. V shed 4 bases and J 4 bases; nucleotides not matched to a gene: 4. This chain's CDR3 is CASSYAGGRETQYF. In DNA, the CDR3 is TGTGCCAGCAGTTATGCGGGAGGGCGAGAGACCCAGTACTTC.

This rearrangement joins TRBV18 to TRBJ2-5; the match to TRBD1 covers 11 bases. The CDR3 runs 14 residues. Germline loops: CDR1 KGHSH, CDR2 LQKENI. Unmatched junction bases numbered 3, after V lost 4 bases and J lost 5 bases. The CDR3 sequence: CASSRTGGFETQYF. CDR3 coding DNA: TGTGCCAGCTCACGGACAGGGGGCTTTGAGACCCAGTACTTC.

V gene TRBV4-2 combines with J gene TRBJ2-1; D possibly corresponds to TRBD1 (5 bases). V was cut by 4 bases and J by 1 base, with 11 bases left in between. Germline V gives CDR1 LGHNA, CDR2 YNFKEQ. The length of the CDR3 is 15 residues. The CDR3 spells CASSLGASSYNEQFF. CDR3 in DNA: TGTGCCAGCAGCCTTGGGGCCTCATCCTACAATGAGCAGTTCTTC.

The chain carries TRBV11-2 and TRBJ2-1; weak D call: TRBD1 (5 bases). Germline V gives CDR1 SGHAT, CDR2 FQNNGV. This CDR3 spans 14 amino acids. The V and J ends lost 10 bases and 8 bases respectively, with 21 bases between them. CDR3 loop: CATTDLGEKDEQFF. The CDR3 DNA sequence: TGTGCCACCACCGATTTAGGGGAAAAGGATGAGCAGTTCTTC.

There are a few counts of this clone. This CDR3 is also generated by other DNA sequences in the sample. The chain links TRBV9 to TRBJ1-5, with D unresolved. CDR1 and CDR2 from the germline V gene are SGDLS and YYNGEE. V lost 0 bases and J lost 4, with 5 bases in between. CDR3 length equals 13 residues. This CDR3 reads CASSVAGNQPQHF. The CDR3 nucleotides read TGTGCCAGCAGCGTAGCGGGGAATCAGCCCCAGCATTTT.

This chain uses TRBV5-1 with TRBJ2-7; 12 nucleotides line up with TRBD2. The CDR3 covers 18 residues. V was clipped by 1 base and J by 6 bases; unmatched bases: 14. In germline, CDR1 is SGHRS, CDR2 YFSETQ. The CDR3 protein is CASSLLLAGGSLFTEQYF. The CDR3 DNA reads TGCGCCAGCAGCTTGTTACTAGCGGGAGGAAGTCTATTTACCGAGCAGTACTTC.

The rearrangement links TRBV19 to TRBJ2-2; TRBD1 matches at 8 bases. There are 14 residues in the CDR3. The V and J ends lost 6 bases and 5 bases, in that order; junction bases with no gene match: 5. In germline, CDR1 is LNHDA, CDR2 SQIVND (reference sequence). As DNA, the CDR3 is TGTGCCAGTAGGGGCCGGACAGGGACCGGGGAGCTGTTTTTT. Residues: CASRGRTGTGELFF.

The chain recombines TRBV6-5 with TRBJ1-1; D is unresolved. V shed 8 bases and J shed 5 bases, with 15 bases lying between them. This CDR3 is built from 13 residues. Germline V gene lookup returns CDR1 MNHEY and CDR2 SVGAGI. The CDR3 bases are TGTGCCAGCTTCGGCAGGAGAGTTACTGAAGCTTTCTTT. Translating it yields CASFGRRVTEAFF.

This clone appeared once. The gene calls are TRBV29-1 and TRBJ2-7, with 7 nucleotides matching TRBD1. J was trimmed by 3 bases and V by 6 bases; bases with no gene match: 5. CDR1 SQVTM and CDR2 ANQGSEA come from the germline V gene. The CDR3 extends over 12 amino acids. The CDR3 loop is CSVQTGNYEQYF. The CDR3 nucleotides read TGCAGCGTACAGACAGGGAACTACGAGCAGTACTTC.

V and J are TRBV14 and TRBJ1-1, with D unclear. Trimming shortened V by 4 bases and J by 3 bases, and 15 bases separated the two germline ends. The CDR3 covers 15 residues. Germline V CDR1 and CDR2: SGHDN, FVKESK. The CDR3 is CASSRRSRGHTEAFF. CDR3 coding DNA: TGTGCCAGCAGCCGGCGTAGCCGCGGGCACACTGAAGCTTTCTTT.

V gene TRBV6-6 combines with J gene TRBJ2-1, with 12 bases aligning to TRBD2. The germline V gene encodes CDR1 MNHNY and CDR2 SVGAGI (reference sequence). The junction had 7 bases not matched to a gene; V was cut back by 6 bases and J by 7 bases. This CDR3 contains 15 residues. The CDR3 is CASSPTSGSHNEQFF. CDR3 DNA sequence: TGTGCCAGCAGCCCGACTAGCGGGAGCCATAATGAGCAGTTCTTC.

As to this clone: This CDR3 fails to terminate in the conserved phenylalanine or tryptophan, so it likely reflects a read error. The DNA is omitted, as the CDR3 cannot be located on it reliably, and the CDR3 follows TCRdb's listing. This sequence joins TRBV25-1 and TRBJ1-2. Germline assignment: CDR1 MGHDK and CDR2 SYGVNS. The CDR3 extends over 11 residues, inclusive of both ends. The CDR3 sequence is CASSGGKSGTP.

J is TRBJ2-1 and V is TRBV6-5; no firm D call. Trimming removed 8 bases at V and 0 bases at J, with 5 bases between. Germline loops: CDR1 MNHEY, CDR2 SVGAGI. This CDR3 contains 12 residues. The CDR3: CASWTSYNEQFF. CDR3 DNA sequence: TGTGCCAGCTGGACCTCCTACAATGAGCAGTTCTTC.

This chain links TRBV6-5 with TRBJ1-2; 8 nucleotides line up with TRBD1. Germline CDR1 and CDR2: MNHEY and SVGAGI. The CDR3 runs 11 residues. The J segment lost 8 bases and the V segment lost 8 bases, leaving 4 bases of the junction unmatched. Here the CDR3 DNA reads TGTGCCAGCGGACAGGGAGACGGCTACACCTTC. Its translation is CASGQGDGYTF.

The chain links TRBV7-8 to TRBJ2-3; D is undetermined. The germline V and J ends were trimmed by 2 bases and 4 bases, with 10 bases remaining between them. CDR1 is SGHVS and CDR2 is FQNEAQ in the germline V gene. CDR3 size: 14 residues. CDR3 in DNA: TGTGCCAGCAGCTTAAAAAGGGCTGCAGATACGCAGTATTTT. This translates into CASSLKRAADTQYF.

This clone was seen a single time. The V and J genes are TRBV5-5 and TRBJ2-1; D is undetermined. The CDR3 runs to 14 residues. V was pared by 0 bases and J by 5 bases, with 9 bases between. The germline V gene encodes CDR1 SGHKS and CDR2 YYEKEE (reference sequence). CDR3 amino acids: CASSLVIIHNEQFF. The CDR3 DNA reads as TGTGCCAGCAGCTTGGTTATCATCCACAATGAGCAGTTCTTC.

The count of this clone is one. This sequence joins TRBV7-3 and TRBJ2-1; D is possibly TRBD2 (6 bases). Trimming pared 5 bases from V and 12 bases from J, leaving 20 bases between. CDR3 length: 14 residues. Germline-derived CDR1 and CDR2 are SGHTA and FQGTGA. The CDR3 spells CASSPSSSAGGQFF. CDR3 sequence (DNA): TGTGCCAGCAGCCCCTCGTCCTCTGCCGGGGGGCAGTTCTTC. Looking up the rest from reference TRBV7-3 and TRBJ2-1 gives the full variable domain: GAGVSQTPSNKVTEKGKYVELRCDPISGHTALYWYRQSLGQGPEFLIYFQGTGAADDSGLPNDRFFAVRPEGSVSTLKIQRTERGDSAVYLCASSPSSSAGGQFFGPGTRLTVL.

This rearrangement joins TRBV10-3 to TRBJ2-7; D possibly corresponds to TRBD1 (5 bases). Germline V gene lookup returns CDR1 ENHRY and CDR2 SYGVKD. There are 14 residues in the CDR3. Trimming removed 4 bases at V and 0 bases at J, with 10 bases between. CDR3 nucleotides: TGTGCCATCAGTGTCAGGGTAAGCTCCTACGAGCAGTACTTC. Translated, it gives CAISVRVSSYEQYF.